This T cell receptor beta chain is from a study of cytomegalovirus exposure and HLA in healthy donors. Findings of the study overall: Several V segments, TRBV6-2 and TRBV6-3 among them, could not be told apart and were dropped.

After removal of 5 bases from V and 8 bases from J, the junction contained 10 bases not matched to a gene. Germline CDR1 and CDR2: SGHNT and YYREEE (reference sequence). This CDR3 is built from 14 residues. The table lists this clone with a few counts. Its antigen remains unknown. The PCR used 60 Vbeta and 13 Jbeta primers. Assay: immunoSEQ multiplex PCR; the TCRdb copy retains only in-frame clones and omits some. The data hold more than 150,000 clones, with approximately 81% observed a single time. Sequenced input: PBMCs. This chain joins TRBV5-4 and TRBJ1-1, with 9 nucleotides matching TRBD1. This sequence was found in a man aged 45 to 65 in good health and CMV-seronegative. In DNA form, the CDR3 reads TGTGCCAGCAGATTATGGGGACAGGGAGGCGAAGCTTTCTTT. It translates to CASRLWGQGGEAFF.